These T cell receptor beta chains were read from a single sample in a study of cytomegalovirus exposure and HLA in healthy donors. Some clones are missing from TCRdb's copy, which holds only in-frame ones; the method was immunoSEQ multiplex PCR. This sample yields around 120,000 clones, of which over 70% are seen a single time; approximately 8.8% belongs to the top ten. The sequencing input was PBMCs. The receptors stem from a female donor in good health and CMV-seropositive. Both conserved end residues are part of each CDR3. The order of the fields is J gene, V gene, CDR3 protein.

TRBJ2-1	TRBV6-5	CASSYGTGGVEQFF
TRBJ2-7	TRBV4-3	CASSYLFGSGEQYF
TRBJ1-2	TRBV19	CASSIRGQGIYGYTF
TRBJ2-5	TRBV7-2	CASSLAHAGETQYF
TRBJ1-5	TRBV2	CASMGQKNQPQHF
TRBJ1-5	TRBV10-3	CAISDQGFNQPQHF
TRBJ2-2	TRBV19	CASNIAGTSISGELFF
TRBJ1-5	TRBV10-3	CAISAVYSNQPQHF
TRBJ1-1	TRBV29-1	CSVAQGYTEAFF
TRBJ1-6	TRBV7-8	CASSFRRIQGEGSYNSPLHF
TRBJ1-1	TRBV5-1	CASSLRTGNTEAFF
TRBJ2-3	TRBV5-1	CASSLQDSSTDTQYF
TRBJ2-5	TRBV10-3	CAISEGRGVSAETQYF
TRBJ2-3	TRBV6-5	CASQTSTDTQYF
TRBJ1-4	TRBV2	CASSRTGREKLFF
TRBJ2-7	TRBV7-3	CASSRSGTGTYEQYF
TRBJ2-6	TRBV7-9	CSSSFLASGANVLTF
TRBJ1-2	TRBV5-1	CASSLAPGGYGYTF
TRBJ1-2	TRBV30	CACDSSNYGYTF
TRBJ2-7	TRBV5-1	CASSRGTSGSSYEQYF
TRBJ2-2	TRBV11-1	CASSLRVTGTGELFF
TRBJ1-2	TRBV7-9	CASSPGLDGGYGYTF
TRBJ2-7	TRBV6-1	CASSEQVQSYEQYF
TRBJ2-2	TRBV11-1	CASSSLSVTGELFF
TRBJ1-4	TRBV18	CASSPFRGTDEKLFF
TRBJ2-5	TRBV7-8	CASSPRTSGGRYQETQYF
TRBJ2-7	TRBV7-9	CASSLGAGGYEQYF
TRBJ2-1	TRBV11-1	CASSLRGFGEQFF
TRBJ1-2	TRBV18	CASSADTRYGYTF
TRBJ2-3	TRBV4-1	CASSQVKLAGVHTQYF
TRBJ1-2	TRBV6-5	CASRPRQGTAYGYTF
TRBJ2-7	TRBV2	CASQWTSGYSYEQYF
TRBJ2-5	TRBV7-2	CASSSTDSRAETQYF
TRBJ2-7	TRBV19	CASSVRRDSYEQYF
TRBJ2-1	TRBV5-4	CASSLEAGGEQFF
TRBJ2-7	TRBV2	CASSPRPSGIYEQYF
TRBJ2-7	TRBV9	CASSVDPSTPRLAHF
TRBJ2-3	TRBV4-2	CASSQILAGGTDTQYF
TRBJ1-4	TRBV27	CASSLAQGREKLFF
TRBJ2-7	TRBV7-8	CASSSPGDRVEEQYF
TRBJ2-2	TRBV28	CASSFPRPGELFF
TRBJ2-7	TRBV27	CASSLRRGTSYEQYF
TRBJ1-1	TRBV25-1	CASSEWALNTEAFF
TRBJ1-1	TRBV5-1	CASSLDRTMNTEAFF